This TCR beta chain was sequenced during a study of blood T cells in healthy people across ages. This clonotype was seen more than once but under ten times. No antigen is known for it. Study-wide results and limits: As age increased, TCR beta diversity per million T cells fell in a roughly linear fashion.

A sample-barcoded 5' primer and a J-beta primer mix were used in a second PCR of roughly 7 to 12 cycles. TCRdb fed the 5' RACE reads into MiXCR, producing one record per CDR3 protein. Of approximately 1.5 million distinct CDR3 sequences in the sample, 30% to 40% are singletons; the top ten hold 11%. The study recruited healthy Caucasian donors from Russia who were aged about 6 to 100. The specimen was blood. The clonotype was recovered from a woman aged 25 to 39 in good health.

The CDR3 reads CASSVEGETYEQYF. In DNA form, the CDR3 reads TGTGCCAGCAGCGTAGAGGGGGAAACCTACGAGCAGTACTTC. J is TRBJ2-7 and V is TRBV9, with a weak D call TRBD1 (6 bases). Germline assignment: CDR1 SGDLS and CDR2 YYNGEE. The CDR3 covers 14 residues. V lost 0 bases and J 2 bases, leaving 9 bases between the germline ends. Combining the CDR3 with reference TRBV9 and TRBJ2-7 gives the whole variable domain DSGVTQTPKHLITATGQRVTLRCSPRSGDLSVYWYQQSLDQGLQFLIQYYNGEERAKGNILERFSAQQFPDLHSELNLSSLELGDSALYFCASSVEGETYEQYFGPGTRLTVT.